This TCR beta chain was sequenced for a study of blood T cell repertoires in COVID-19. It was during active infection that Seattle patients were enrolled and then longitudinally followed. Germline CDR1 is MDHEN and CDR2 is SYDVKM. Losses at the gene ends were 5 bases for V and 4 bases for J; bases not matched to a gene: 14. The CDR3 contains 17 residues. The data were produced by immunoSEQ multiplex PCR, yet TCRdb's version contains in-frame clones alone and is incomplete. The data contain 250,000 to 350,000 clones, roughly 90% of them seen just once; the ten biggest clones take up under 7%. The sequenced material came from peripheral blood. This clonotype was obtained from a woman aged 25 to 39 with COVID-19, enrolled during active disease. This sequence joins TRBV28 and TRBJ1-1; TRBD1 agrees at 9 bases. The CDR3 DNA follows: TGTGCCAGCAGTCCCCGGGACAGGGTCGGATACGGCACTGAAGCTTTCTTT. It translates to CASSPRDRVGYGTEAFF.